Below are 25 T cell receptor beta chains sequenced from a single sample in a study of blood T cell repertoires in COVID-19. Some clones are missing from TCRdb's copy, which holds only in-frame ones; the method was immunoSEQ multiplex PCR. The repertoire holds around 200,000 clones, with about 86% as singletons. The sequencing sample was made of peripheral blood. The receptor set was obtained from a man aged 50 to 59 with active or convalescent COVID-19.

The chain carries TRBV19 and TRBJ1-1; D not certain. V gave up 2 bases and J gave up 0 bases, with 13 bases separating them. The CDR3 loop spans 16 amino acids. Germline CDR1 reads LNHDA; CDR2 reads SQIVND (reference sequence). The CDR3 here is CASSIRVNSLNTEAFF. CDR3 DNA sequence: TGTGCCAGTAGTATACGCGTAAACAGCCTGAACACTGAAGCTTTCTTT.

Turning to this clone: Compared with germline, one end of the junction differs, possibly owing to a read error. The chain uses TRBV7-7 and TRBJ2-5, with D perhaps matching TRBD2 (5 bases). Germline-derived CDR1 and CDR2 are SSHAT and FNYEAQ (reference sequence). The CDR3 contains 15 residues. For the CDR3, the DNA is TGTGCTAGCAGCTTAGCGCGCGGGCCCAAAGAGACCCAGTACTTC. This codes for CASSLARGPKETQYF.

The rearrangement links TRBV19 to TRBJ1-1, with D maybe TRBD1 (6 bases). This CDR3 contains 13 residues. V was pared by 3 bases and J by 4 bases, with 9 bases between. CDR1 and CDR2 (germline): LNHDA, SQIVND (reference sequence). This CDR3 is CASSIARGTEAFF. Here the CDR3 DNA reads TGTGCCAGTAGTATTGCCAGGGGCACTGAAGCTTTCTTT.

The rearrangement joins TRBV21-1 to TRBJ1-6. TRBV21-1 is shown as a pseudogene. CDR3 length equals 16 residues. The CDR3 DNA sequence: TGTGCCAGCAGCAACTATAGACCCGGGTTATATCCACCCCTCCACTTT. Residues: CASSNYRPGLYPPLHF.

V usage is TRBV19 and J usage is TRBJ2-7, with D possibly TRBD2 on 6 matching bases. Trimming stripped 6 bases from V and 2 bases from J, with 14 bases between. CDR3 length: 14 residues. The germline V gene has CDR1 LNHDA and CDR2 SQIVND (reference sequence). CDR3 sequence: CASRSPGETYEQYF. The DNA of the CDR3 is TGTGCCAGTAGATCCCCGGGGGAAACCTACGAGCAGTACTTC.

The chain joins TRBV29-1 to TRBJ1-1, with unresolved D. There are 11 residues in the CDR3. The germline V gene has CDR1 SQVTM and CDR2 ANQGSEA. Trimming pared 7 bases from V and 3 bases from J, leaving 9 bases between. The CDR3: CSAQRDTEAFF. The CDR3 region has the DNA TGCAGCGCCCAGCGGGACACTGAAGCTTTCTTT.

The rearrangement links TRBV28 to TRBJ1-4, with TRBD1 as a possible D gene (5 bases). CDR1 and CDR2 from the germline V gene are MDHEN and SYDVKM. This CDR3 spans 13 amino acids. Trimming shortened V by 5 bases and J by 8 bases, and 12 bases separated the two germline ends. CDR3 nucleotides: TGTGCCAGCAGTCCCGACAGACCCGAAAAACTGTTTTTT. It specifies CASSPDRPEKLFF.

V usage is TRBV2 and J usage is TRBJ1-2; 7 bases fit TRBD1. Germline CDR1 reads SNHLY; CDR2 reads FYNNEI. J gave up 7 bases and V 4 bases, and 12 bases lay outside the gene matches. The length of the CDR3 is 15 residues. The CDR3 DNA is TGTGCCAGCAGTGGAGTTCGAGGGGGCGGGCGTGGCTACACCTTC. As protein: CASSGVRGGGRGYTF.

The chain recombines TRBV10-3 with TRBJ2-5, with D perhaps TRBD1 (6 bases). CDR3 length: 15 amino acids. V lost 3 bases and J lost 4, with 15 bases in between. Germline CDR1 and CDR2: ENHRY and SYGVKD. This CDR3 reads CAISDLTGGGETQYF. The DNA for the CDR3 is TGTGCCATCAGTGACCTGACAGGTGGGGGAGAGACCCAGTACTTC.

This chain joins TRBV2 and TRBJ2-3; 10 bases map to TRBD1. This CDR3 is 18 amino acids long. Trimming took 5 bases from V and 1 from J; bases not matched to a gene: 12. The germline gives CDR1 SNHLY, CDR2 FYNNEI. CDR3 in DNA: TGTGCCAGCAGTTCGCCGGGACAGGGGCCCGGTGGCACAGATACGCAGTATTTT. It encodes CASSSPGQGPGGTDTQYF.

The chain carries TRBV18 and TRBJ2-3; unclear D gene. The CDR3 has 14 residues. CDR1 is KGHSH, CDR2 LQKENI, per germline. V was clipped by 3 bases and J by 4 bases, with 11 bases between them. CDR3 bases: TGTGCCAGCTCACCGGGCCAAAAGGCAGATACGCAGTATTTT. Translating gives CASSPGQKADTQYF.

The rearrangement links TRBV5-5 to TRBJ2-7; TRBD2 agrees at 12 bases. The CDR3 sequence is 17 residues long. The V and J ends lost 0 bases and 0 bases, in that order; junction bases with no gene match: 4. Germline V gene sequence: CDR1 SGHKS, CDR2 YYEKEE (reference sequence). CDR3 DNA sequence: TGTGCCAGCAGCTTGGCCGGACTAGCGGGGAGCTCCTACGAGCAGTACTTC. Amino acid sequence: CASSLAGLAGSSYEQYF.

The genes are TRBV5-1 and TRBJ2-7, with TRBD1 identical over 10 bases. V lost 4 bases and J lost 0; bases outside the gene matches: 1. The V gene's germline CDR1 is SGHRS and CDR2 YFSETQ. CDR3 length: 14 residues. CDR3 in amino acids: CASSGTGASYEQYF. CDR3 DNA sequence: TGCGCCAGCAGCGGGACAGGGGCCTCCTACGAGCAGTACTTC.

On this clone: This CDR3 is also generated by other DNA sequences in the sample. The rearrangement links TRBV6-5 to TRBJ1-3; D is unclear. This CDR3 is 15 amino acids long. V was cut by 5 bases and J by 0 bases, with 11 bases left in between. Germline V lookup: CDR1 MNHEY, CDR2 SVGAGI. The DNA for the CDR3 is TGTGCCAGCAGTCGAGGACTGAGCTCTGGAAACACCATATATTTT. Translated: CASSRGLSSGNTIYF.

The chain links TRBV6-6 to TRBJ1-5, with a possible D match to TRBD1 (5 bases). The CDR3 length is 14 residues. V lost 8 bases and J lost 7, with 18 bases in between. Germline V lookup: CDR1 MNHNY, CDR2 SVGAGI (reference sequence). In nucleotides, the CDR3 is TGTGCCAGCGCGGAGGCGGGGGAAGGGCAGCCCCAGCATTTT. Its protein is CASAEAGEGQPQHF.

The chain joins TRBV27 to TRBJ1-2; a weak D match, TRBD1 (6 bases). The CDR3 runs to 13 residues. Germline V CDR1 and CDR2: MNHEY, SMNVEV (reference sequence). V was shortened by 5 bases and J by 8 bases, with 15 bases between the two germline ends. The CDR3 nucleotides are TGTGCCAGCAGTGCTCTGGGGGCGCGGGGCTACACCTTC. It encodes CASSALGARGYTF.

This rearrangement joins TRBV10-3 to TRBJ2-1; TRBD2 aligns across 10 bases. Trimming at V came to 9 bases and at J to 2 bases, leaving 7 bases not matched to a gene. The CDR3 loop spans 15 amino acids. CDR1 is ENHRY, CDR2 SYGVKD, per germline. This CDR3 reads CAISRTSGTYNEQFF. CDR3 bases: TGTGCCATTAGCCGGACTAGCGGAACCTACAATGAGCAGTTCTTC.

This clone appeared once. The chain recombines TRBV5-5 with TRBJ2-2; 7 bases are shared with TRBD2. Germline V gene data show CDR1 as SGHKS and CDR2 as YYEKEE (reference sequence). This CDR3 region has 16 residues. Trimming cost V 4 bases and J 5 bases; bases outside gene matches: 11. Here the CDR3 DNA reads TGTGCCAGCAGCGTGAGGCTTGGACTAGGGACCGGGGAGCTGTTTTTT. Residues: CASSVRLGLGTGELFF.

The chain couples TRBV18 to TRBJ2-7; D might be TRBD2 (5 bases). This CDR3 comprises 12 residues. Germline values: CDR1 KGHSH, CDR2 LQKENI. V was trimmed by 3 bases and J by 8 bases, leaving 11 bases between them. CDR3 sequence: CASSPAGYQQYF. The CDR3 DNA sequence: TGTGCCAGCTCACCCGCGGGTTACCAGCAGTACTTC.

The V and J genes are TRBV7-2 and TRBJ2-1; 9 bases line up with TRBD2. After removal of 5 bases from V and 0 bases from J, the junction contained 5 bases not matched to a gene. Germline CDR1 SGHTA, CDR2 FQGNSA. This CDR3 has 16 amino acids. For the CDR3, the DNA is TGTGCCAGCAGCACTCTAGCGGGACTCTCCTACAATGAGCAGTTCTTC. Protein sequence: CASSTLAGLSYNEQFF. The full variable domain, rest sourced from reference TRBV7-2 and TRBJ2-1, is GAGVSQSPSNKVTEKGKDVELRCDPISGHTALYWYRQSLGQGLEFLIYFQGNSAPDKSGLPSDRFSAERTGGSVSTLTIQRTQQEDSAVYLCASSTLAGLSYNEQFFGPGTRLTVL.

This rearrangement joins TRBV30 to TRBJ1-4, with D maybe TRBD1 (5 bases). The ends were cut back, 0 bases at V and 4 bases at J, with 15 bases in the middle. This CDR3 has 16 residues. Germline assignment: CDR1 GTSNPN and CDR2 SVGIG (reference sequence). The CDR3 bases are TGTGCCTGGAGTGTTGGGGTTCGGGGGTTTAATGAAAAACTGTTTTTT. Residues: CAWSVGVRGFNEKLFF. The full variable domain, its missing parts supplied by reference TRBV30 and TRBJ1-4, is SQTIHQWPATLVQPVGSPLSLECTVEGTSNPNLYWYRQAAGRGLQLLFYSVGIGQISSEVPQNLSASRPQDRQFILSSKKLLLSDSGFYLCAWSVGVRGFNEKLFFGSGTQLSVL.

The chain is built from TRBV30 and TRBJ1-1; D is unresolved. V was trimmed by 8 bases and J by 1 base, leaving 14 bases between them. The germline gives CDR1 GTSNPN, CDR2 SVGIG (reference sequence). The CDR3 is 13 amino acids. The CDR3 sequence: CAGNDGRNTEAFF. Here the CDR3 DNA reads TGTGCCGGGAACGATGGCCGGAACACTGAAGCTTTCTTT.

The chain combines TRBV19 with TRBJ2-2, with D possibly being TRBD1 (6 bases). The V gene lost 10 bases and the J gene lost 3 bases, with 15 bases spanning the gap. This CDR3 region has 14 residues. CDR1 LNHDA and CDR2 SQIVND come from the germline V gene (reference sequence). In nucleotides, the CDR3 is TGTGCCACCTCGGTGGGGGCCGACACCGGGGAGCTGTTTTTT. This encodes CATSVGADTGELFF.

The CDR3 protein is CASSLVLRGQKDGYTF. In DNA form, the CDR3 reads TGTGCCAGCAGTTTGGTCCTCAGGGGACAAAAGGATGGCTACACCTTC. The V gene is TRBV27, the J gene TRBJ1-2; the D gene is possibly TRBD1 (6 bases). Germline values: CDR1 MNHEY, CDR2 SMNVEV (reference sequence). This CDR3 has 16 amino acids. Trimming left V 3 bases short and J 6 bases short, with 20 bases between.

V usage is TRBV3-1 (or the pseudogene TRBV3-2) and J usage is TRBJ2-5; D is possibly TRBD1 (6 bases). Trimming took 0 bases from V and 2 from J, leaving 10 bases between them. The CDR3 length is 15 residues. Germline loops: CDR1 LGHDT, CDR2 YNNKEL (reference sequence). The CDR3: CASSQDRGGQETQYF. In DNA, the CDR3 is TGTGCCAGCAGCCAAGACAGGGGTGGGCAAGAGACCCAGTACTTC.